These T cell receptor beta chains were read from a single sample in a study of vaccination effects on CD4 cells after COVID-19. Profiled with immunoSEQ multiplex PCR; TCRdb holds only in-frame clones, not every one. The table records about 22,000 clones, roughly 80% of them present only once. These TCRs are of unknown antigen specificity. Material: CD4+ T cells from PBMCs cultured with HCoV-NL63 spike peptides, obtained before COVID-19 vaccination. Every receptor here comes from a human donor who received a COVID-19 vaccine. Each CDR3 is given with its conserved first and last residue. The D gene is left open where the match is weak. Clone size is given for some rows only: seen once, a few or many times, or a class if the clone is expanded.

clone size,J gene,V gene,D gene,CDR3 protein,CDR3 DNA
few,TRBJ1-2,TRBV7-2,TRBD1,CASSLATGGAFGYTF,TGTGCCAGCAGCCTCGCGACAGGGGGCGCGTTCGGCTACACCTTC
-,TRBJ1-5,TRBV2,-,CASSEEVQPQHF,TGTGCCAGCAGTGAGGAGGTTCAGCCCCAGCATTTT
once,TRBJ2-7,TRBV5-6,TRBD1,CASSLGGQAYEQYF,TGTGCCAGCAGCTTGGGGGGACAGGCCTACGAGCAGTACTTC
few,TRBJ1-5,TRBV28,-,CASSYSLLNQPQHF,TGTGCCAGCAGTTACAGTCTGTTAAATCAGCCCCAGCATTTT
once,TRBJ1-3,TRBV5-1,-,CASSSTAGGSSGNTIYF,TGCGCCAGCAGCTCAACGGCTGGGGGGAGCTCTGGAAACACCATATATTTT
once,TRBJ2-3,TRBV6-2/TRBV6-3,-,CASSYRDGTDTQYF,TGTGCCAGCAGTTACAGGGACGGCACAGATACGCAGTATTTT
-,TRBJ1-5,TRBV19,-,CASSISPLETGNQPQHF,TGTGCCAGTAGTATTTCCCCTCTAGAAACGGGCAATCAGCCCCAGCATTTT
once,TRBJ2-7,TRBV3-1/TRBV3-2,-,CASSQDLSGLDEQYF,TGTGCCAGCAGCCAAGATCTATCCGGCTTGGACGAGCAGTACTTC
-,TRBJ2-3,TRBV2,TRBD2,CASRPRTSGGDTQYF,TGTGCCAGCAGACCTCGGACTAGCGGGGGAGATACGCAGTATTTT
-,TRBJ2-5,TRBV5-6,TRBD1,CASSSTGQRAWGTQYF,TGTGCCAGCAGCTCGACGGGACAGCGTGCGTGGGGGACCCAGTACTTC
-,TRBJ1-5,TRBV6-5,-,CASSYRVIGNQPQHF,TGTGCCAGCAGTTACAGGGTGATCGGCAATCAGCCCCAGCATTTT
-,TRBJ1-5,TRBV19,-,CASTRFTGSSNQPQHF,TGTGCCAGTACTAGATTTACAGGGTCGTCCAATCAGCCCCAGCATTTT
-,TRBJ1-4,TRBV27,TRBD1,CASSSGGPTNEKLFF,TGTGCCAGCAGTTCAGGGGGCCCAACTAATGAAAAACTGTTTTTT
-,TRBJ2-5,TRBV6-4,-,CASSSGPGETQYF,TGTGCCAGCAGTTCGGGTCCCGGGGAGACCCAGTACTTC
once,TRBJ1-1,TRBV6-5,-,CASRERVMNTEAFF,TGTGCCAGCAGGGAGAGGGTCATGAACACTGAAGCTTTCTTT
-,TRBJ2-1,TRBV5-1,TRBD2,CASSLEGMAGLSYNEQFF,TGCGCCAGCAGCTTGGAGGGTATGGCGGGACTATCCTACAATGAGCAGTTCTTC
-,TRBJ1-1,TRBV19,-,CASSIEGDTEAFF,TGTGCCAGTAGTATAGAGGGCGACACTGAAGCTTTCTTT
-,TRBJ2-3,TRBV10-3,-,CAISELGADTQYF,TGTGCCATCAGTGAGTTAGGGGCAGATACGCAGTATTTT
-,TRBJ1-2,TRBV7-8,-,CASSFDRKDGYTF,TGTGCCAGCAGCTTCGACAGGAAAGATGGCTACACCTTC
-,TRBJ1-2,TRBV2,-,CASRRTSRSRVDGYTF,TGTGCCAGCAGGCGGACAAGCCGGAGTCGGGTAGATGGCTACACCTTC
-,TRBJ1-6,TRBV18,-,CASSPPHLRVQNSPLHF,TGTGCCAGCTCACCACCCCACTTGAGAGTCCAGAATTCACCCCTCCACTTT
-,TRBJ2-1,TRBV4-3,-,CASSLGGGGAGNEQFF,TGCGCCAGCAGCCTCGGGGGAGGGGGCGCGGGGAATGAGCAGTTCTTC